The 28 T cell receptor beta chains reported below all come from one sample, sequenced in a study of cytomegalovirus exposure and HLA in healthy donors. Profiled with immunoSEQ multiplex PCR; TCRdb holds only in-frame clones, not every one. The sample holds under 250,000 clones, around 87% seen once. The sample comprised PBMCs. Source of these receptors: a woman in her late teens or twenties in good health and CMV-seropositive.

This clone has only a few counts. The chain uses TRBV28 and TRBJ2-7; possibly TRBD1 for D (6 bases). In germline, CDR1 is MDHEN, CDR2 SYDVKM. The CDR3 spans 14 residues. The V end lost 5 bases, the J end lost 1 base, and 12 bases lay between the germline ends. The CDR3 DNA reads TGTGCCAGCAGTATAATGACAGGTTCCTACGAGCAGTACTTC. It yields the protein CASSIMTGSYEQYF.

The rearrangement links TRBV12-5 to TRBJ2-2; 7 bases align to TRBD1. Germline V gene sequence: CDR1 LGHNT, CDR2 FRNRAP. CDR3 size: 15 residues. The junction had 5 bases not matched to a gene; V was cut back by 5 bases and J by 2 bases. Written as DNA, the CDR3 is TGTGCTAGTGGTCCTGGGACAGTAAACACCGGGGAGCTGTTTTTT. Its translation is CASGPGTVNTGELFF.

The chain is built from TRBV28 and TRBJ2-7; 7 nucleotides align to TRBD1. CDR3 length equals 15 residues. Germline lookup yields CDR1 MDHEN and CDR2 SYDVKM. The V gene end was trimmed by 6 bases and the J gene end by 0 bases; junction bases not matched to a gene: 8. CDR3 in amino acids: CASSVGQIVSYEQYF. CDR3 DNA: TGTGCCAGCAGCGTGGGACAGATCGTCTCCTACGAGCAGTACTTC.

The CDR3 here is CASSSPSGFYYEQYF. The CDR3 nucleotides are TGTGCCAGCAGCTCGCCTAGCGGGTTCTACTACGAGCAGTACTTC. The chain has TRBV12-1 and TRBJ2-7; the table's TRBD2 call for D was not verified on the DNA. TRBV12-1 is given as a pseudogene. This CDR3 region has 15 residues.

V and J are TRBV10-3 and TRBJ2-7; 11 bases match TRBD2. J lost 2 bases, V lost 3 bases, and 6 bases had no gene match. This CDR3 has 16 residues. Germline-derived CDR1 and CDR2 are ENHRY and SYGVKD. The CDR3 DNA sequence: TGTGCCATCAGTGAATCTAGCGGGAGGCGCGCCTACGAGCAGTACTTC. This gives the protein CAISESSGRRAYEQYF.

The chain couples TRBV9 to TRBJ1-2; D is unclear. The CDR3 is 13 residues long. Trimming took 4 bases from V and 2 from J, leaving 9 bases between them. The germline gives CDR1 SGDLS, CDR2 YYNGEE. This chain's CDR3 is CASSRTRNYGYTF. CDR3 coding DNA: TGTGCCAGCAGCCGTACTCGGAACTATGGCTACACCTTC.

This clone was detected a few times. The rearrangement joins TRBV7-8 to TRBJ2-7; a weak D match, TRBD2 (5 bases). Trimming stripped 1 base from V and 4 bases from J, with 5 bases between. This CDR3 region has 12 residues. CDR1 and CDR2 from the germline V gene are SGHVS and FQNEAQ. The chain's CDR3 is CASSLERYEQYF. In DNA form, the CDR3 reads TGTGCCAGCAGCTTAGAGCGGTACGAGCAGTACTTC.

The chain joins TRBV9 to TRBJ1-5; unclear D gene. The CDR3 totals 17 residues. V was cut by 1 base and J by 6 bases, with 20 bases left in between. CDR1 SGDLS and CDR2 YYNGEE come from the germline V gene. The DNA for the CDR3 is TGTGCCAGCAGCGTAATAAGGCCTCTGTGTGGGCTTCAGCCCCAGCATTTT. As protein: CASSVIRPLCGLQPQHF. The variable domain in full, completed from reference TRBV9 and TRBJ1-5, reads DSGVTQTPKHLITATGQRVTLRCSPRSGDLSVYWYQQSLDQGLQFLIQYYNGEERAKGNILERFSAQQFPDLHSELNLSSLELGDSALYFCASSVIRPLCGLQPQHFGDGTRLSIL.

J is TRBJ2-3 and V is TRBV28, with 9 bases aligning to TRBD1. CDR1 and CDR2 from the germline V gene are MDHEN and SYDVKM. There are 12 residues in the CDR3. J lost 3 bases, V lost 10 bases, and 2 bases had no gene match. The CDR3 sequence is CATDRGTDTQYF. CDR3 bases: TGTGCCACCGACAGGGGGACAGATACGCAGTATTTT.

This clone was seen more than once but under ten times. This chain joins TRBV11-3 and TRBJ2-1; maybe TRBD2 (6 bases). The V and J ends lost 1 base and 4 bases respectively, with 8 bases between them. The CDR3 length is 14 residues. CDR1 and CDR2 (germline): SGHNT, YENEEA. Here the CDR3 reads CASSLAGEYNEQFF. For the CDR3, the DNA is TGTGCCAGCAGCTTAGCGGGAGAATACAATGAGCAGTTCTTC.

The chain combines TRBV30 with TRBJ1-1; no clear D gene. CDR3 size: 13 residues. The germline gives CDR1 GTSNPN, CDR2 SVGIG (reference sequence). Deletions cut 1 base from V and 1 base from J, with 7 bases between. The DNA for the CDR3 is TGTGCCTGGAGTGCCGGGTGGAACACTGAAGCTTTCTTT. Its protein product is CAWSAGWNTEAFF.

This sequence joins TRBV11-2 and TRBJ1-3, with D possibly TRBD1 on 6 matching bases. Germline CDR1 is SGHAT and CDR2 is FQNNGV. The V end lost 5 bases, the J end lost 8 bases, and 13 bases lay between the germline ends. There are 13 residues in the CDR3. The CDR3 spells CASSRQAWYTIYF. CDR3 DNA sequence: TGTGCCAGCAGCCGACAGGCCTGGTACACCATATATTTT.

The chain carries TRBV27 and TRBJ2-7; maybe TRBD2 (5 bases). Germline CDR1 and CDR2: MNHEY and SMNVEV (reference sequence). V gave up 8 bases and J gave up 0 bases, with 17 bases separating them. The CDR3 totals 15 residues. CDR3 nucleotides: TGTGCCAGCCCCATTCGGGGTTCTCCCTCCTACGAGCAGTACTTC. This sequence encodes CASPIRGSPSYEQYF.

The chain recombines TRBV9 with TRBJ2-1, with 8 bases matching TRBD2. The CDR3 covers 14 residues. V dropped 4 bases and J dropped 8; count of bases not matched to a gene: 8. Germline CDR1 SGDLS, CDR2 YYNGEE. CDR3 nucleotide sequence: TGTGCCAGCAGCATAGCGGGGAGGGGGGATGAGCAGTTCTTC. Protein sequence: CASSIAGRGDEQFF.

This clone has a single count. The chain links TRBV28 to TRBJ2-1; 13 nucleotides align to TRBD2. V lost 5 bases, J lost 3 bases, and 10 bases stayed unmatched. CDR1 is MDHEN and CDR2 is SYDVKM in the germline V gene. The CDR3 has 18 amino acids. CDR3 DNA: TGTGCCAGCAGTCGAGGGGGACTAGCGGGGTTTAACTACAATGAGCAGTTCTTC. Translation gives CASSRGGLAGFNYNEQFF.

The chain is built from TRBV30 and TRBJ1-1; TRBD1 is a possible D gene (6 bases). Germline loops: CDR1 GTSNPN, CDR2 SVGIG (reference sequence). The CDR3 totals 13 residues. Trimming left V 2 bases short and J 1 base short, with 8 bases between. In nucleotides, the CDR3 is TGTGCCTGGAGTTCACAGGGGAACACTGAAGCTTTCTTT. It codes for CAWSSQGNTEAFF.

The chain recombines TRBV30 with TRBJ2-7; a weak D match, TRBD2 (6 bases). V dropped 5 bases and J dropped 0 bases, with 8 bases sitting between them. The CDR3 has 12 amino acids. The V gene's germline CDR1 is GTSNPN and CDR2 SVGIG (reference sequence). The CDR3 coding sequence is TGTGCCTGGGGGAGGAGCTCCTACGAGCAGTACTTC. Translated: CAWGRSSYEQYF.

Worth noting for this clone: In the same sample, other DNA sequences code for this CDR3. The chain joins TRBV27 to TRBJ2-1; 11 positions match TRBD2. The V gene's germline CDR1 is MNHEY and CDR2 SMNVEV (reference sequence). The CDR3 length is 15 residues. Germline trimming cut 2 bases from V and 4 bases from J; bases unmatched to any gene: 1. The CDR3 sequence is CASSLGTSGYNEQFF. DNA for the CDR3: TGTGCCAGCAGTTTAGGGACTAGCGGTTACAATGAGCAGTTCTTC.

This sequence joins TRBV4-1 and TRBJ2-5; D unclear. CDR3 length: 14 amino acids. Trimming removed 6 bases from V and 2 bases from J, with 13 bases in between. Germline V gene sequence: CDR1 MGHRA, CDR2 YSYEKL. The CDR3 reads CASSPVRRQETQYF. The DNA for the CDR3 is TGCGCCAGCAGTCCCGTAAGGCGGCAAGAGACCCAGTACTTC.

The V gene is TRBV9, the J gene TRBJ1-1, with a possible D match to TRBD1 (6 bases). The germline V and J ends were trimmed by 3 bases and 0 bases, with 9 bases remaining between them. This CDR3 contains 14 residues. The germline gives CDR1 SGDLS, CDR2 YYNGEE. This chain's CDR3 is CASSGTALNTEAFF. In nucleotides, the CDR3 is TGTGCCAGCAGCGGGACAGCCTTGAACACTGAAGCTTTCTTT. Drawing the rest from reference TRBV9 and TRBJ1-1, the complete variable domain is DSGVTQTPKHLITATGQRVTLRCSPRSGDLSVYWYQQSLDQGLQFLIQYYNGEERAKGNILERFSAQQFPDLHSELNLSSLELGDSALYFCASSGTALNTEAFFGQGTRLTVV.

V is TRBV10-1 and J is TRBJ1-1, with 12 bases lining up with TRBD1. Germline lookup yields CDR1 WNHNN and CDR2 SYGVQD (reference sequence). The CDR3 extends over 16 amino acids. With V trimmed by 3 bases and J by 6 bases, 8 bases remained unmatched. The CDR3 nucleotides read TGCGCCAGCAGTGACCCGGGACAGGGGGCCGGCTCTGAAGCTTTCTTT. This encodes CASSDPGQGAGSEAFF.

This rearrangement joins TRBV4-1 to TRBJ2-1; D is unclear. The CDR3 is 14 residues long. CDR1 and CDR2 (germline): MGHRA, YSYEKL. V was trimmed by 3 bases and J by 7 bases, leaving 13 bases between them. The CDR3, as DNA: TGCGCCAGCAGCCATAGTTCCGCGTCGAATGAGCAGTTCTTC. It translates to CASSHSSASNEQFF.

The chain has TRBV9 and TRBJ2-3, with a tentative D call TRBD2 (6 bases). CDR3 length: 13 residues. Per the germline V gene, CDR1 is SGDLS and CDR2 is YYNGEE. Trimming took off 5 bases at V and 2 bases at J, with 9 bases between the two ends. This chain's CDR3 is CASRPSATDTQYF. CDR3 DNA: TGTGCCAGCAGGCCTAGCGCCACAGATACGCAGTATTTT.

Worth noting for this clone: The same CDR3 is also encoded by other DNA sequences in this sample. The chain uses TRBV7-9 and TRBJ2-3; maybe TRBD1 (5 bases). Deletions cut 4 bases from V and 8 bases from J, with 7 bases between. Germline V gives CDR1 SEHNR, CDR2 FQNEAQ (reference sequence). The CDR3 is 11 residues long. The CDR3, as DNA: TGTGCCAGCAGCTCTCAGGGTACGCAGTATTTT. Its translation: CASSSQGTQYF.

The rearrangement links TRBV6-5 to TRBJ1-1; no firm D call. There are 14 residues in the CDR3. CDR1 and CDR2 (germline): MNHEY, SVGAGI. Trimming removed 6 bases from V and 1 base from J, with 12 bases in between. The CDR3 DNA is TGTGCCAGCAGCTTTGGCCGGGGGAACACTGAAGCTTTCTTT. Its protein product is CASSFGRGNTEAFF.

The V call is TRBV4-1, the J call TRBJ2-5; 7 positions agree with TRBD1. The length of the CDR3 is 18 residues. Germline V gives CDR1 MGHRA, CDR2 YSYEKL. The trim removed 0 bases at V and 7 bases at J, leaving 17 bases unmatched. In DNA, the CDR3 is TGCGCCAGCAGCCAAGAGATCTTCGACAGGGCCCAGCGAGGGACCCAGTACTTC. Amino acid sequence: CASSQEIFDRAQRGTQYF.

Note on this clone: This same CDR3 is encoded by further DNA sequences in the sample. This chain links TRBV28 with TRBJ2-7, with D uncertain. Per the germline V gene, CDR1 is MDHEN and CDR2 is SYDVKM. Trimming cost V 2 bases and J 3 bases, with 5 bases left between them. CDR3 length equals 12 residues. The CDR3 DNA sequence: TGTGCCAGCAGTTTAGGCGGCTACGAGCAGTACTTC. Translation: CASSLGGYEQYF.

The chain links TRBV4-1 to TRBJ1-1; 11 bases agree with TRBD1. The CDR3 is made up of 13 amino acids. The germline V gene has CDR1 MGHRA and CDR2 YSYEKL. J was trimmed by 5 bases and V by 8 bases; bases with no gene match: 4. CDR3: CASRTGGRTEAFF. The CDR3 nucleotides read TGCGCCAGCCGGACAGGGGGCCGGACTGAAGCTTTCTTT.